A selection of T cell receptor beta chains follows, all from one sample in a study of T cell responses to AZD1222 COVID-19 vaccine. The data were produced by immunoSEQ multiplex PCR, yet TCRdb's version contains in-frame clones alone and is incomplete. The table lists around 60,000 clones, around nine tenths of them singletons. The specimen was peripheral blood, collected 28 days after the second dose of the MenACWY control vaccine. These receptors all stem from an adult who received the MenACWY meningococcal vaccine as a control. Both conserved end residues are part of each CDR3. The order of the fields is V gene, D gene, clone size, J gene, CDR3 protein, CDR3 DNA. A D gene is named only where the DNA matches it firmly. Size is omitted from some rows. Given values are once, few, many or a class for expanded clones.

>TRBV5-4|NA|NA|TRBJ2-6
CASSTDSQGIGANVLTF
TGTGCCAGCAGCACGGATTCACAGGGAATCGGGGCCAACGTCCTGACTTTC
>TRBV4-1|TRBD2|NA|TRBJ2-3
CASSQEASGSSTDTQYF
TGCGCCAGCAGCCAAGAGGCTAGCGGTTCTAGCACAGATACGCAGTATTTT
>TRBV27|NA|NA|TRBJ2-4
CASSRPPGQAKNIQYF
TGTGCCAGCAGCCGACCCCCTGGACAGGCCAAAAACATTCAGTACTTC
>TRBV5-6|NA|NA|TRBJ2-1
CASSFGGSAEFF
TGTGCCAGCAGCTTTGGTGGGTCGGCGGAGTTCTTC
>TRBV6-5|NA|NA|TRBJ2-7
CASRPRDNYYEQYF
TGTGCCAGCAGACCCCGGGACAACTACTACGAGCAGTACTTC
>TRBV19|NA|NA|TRBJ1-4
CASSSSGGRSEKLFF
TGTGCCAGTAGCTCGTCGGGGGGACGCAGTGAAAAACTGTTTTTT
>TRBV27|NA|NA|TRBJ1-6
CASSPDPTPNNSPLHF
TGTGCCAGCAGTCCCGACCCGACACCTAATAATTCACCCCTCCACTTT
>TRBV9|NA|NA|TRBJ1-5
CASSARAGFNQPQHF
TGTGCCAGCAGCGCTAGGGCAGGCTTCAATCAGCCCCAGCATTTT
>TRBV27|NA|NA|TRBJ2-4
CASSSLLAKNIQYF
TGTGCCAGCAGTTCTTTGCTAGCCAAAAACATTCAGTACTTC
>TRBV18|NA|NA|TRBJ1-5
CASSERQPQHF
TGTGCCAGCTCAGAAAGACAGCCCCAGCATTTT
>TRBV25-1|NA|NA|TRBJ1-5
CASSGFRDNQPQHF
TGTGCCAGCAGTGGCTTCAGGGATAATCAGCCCCAGCATTTT
>TRBV7-2|TRBD1|NA|TRBJ1-5
CASSPRQGSQPQHF
TGTGCCAGCAGCCCGAGACAGGGGTCTCAGCCCCAGCATTTT
>TRBV6-5|TRBD1|NA|TRBJ1-1
CASSLRGGYTEAFF
TGTGCCAGCAGCCTTAGAGGGGGCTACACTGAAGCTTTCTTT
>TRBV10-2|TRBD2|NA|TRBJ2-7
CASTSGSPGVNF
TGCGCCAGCACTAGCGGGAGCCCCGGAGTGAACTTC
>TRBV4-1|NA|NA|TRBJ2-3
CASSQEPGVGTDTQYF
TGCGCCAGCAGCCAAGAACCAGGGGTAGGAACAGATACGCAGTATTTT
>TRBV28|NA|NA|TRBJ1-1
CASSPPSGHGTEAFF
TGTGCCAGCAGCCCCCCCTCCGGTCATGGCACTGAAGCTTTCTTT
>TRBV28|NA|NA|TRBJ1-1
CACGGTEAFF
TGTGCCTGTGGTGGGACTGAAGCTTTCTTT
>TRBV3-1/TRBV3-2|NA|NA|TRBJ1-2
CASSQGTGYGYTF
TGTGCCAGCAGCCAAGGCACCGGCTATGGCTACACCTTC
>TRBV12-5|TRBD2|NA|TRBJ2-7
CASGSLAGAAEQYF
TGTGCTAGTGGTTCCCTAGCGGGAGCAGCCGAGCAGTACTTC
>TRBV19|NA|NA|TRBJ1-4
CASSPTLPATNEKLFF
TGTGCCAGTAGCCCCACCCTCCCGGCAACTAATGAAAAACTGTTTTTT
>TRBV29-1|NA|NA|TRBJ1-3
CSVETSGNTIYF
TGCAGCGTTGAAACGTCTGGAAACACCATATATTTT
>TRBV29-1|NA|NA|TRBJ2-7
CSVEERQGGYEQYF
TGCAGCGTTGAAGAACGGCAGGGGGGCTACGAGCAGTACTTC
>TRBV27|NA|NA|TRBJ1-4
CASRSADVREKLFF
TGTGCCAGCAGATCCGCGGACGTGCGTGAAAAACTGTTTTTT
>TRBV25-1|NA|NA|TRBJ2-7
CASSAPSLYEQYF
TGTGCCAGCAGTGCCCCGAGTCTGTACGAGCAGTACTTC
>TRBV11-1|NA|once|TRBJ2-1
CASSSMLGAANEQFF
TGTGCCAGCAGCTCTATGTTAGGGGCCGCTAATGAGCAGTTCTTC
>TRBV12-3/TRBV12-4|NA|NA|TRBJ2-5
CASARGETQYF
TGTGCCAGCGCTCGGGGAGAGACCCAGTACTTC
>TRBV18|TRBD2|NA|TRBJ2-1
CASSPGLAGGNEQFF
TGTGCCAGCTCACCAGGGCTAGCGGGAGGCAATGAGCAGTTCTTC
>TRBV24-1|TRBD2|NA|TRBJ2-1
CATSDLGLAGGGEQFF
TGTGCCACCAGTGATTTAGGACTAGCGGGAGGAGGGGAGCAGTTCTTC
>TRBV6-1|NA|NA|TRBJ1-5
CASSERSASSNQPQHF
TGTGCCAGCAGTGAACGATCTGCGTCGAGCAATCAGCCCCAGCATTTT
>TRBV28|TRBD1|NA|TRBJ2-7
CASVTGVDEQYF
TGTGCCAGCGTGACAGGGGTTGACGAGCAGTACTTC
>TRBV6-5|TRBD2|NA|TRBJ2-5
CASSYSIAGGPETQYF
TGTGCCAGCAGTTACTCCATAGCGGGAGGACCGGAGACCCAGTACTTC
>TRBV5-1|NA|NA|TRBJ1-4
CASSWKGAVNEKLFF
TGCGCCAGCAGCTGGAAGGGTGCAGTTAATGAAAAACTGTTTTTT
>TRBV19|TRBD1|NA|TRBJ1-2
CASTLTGLNGYTF
TGTGCCAGTACCCTGACAGGGTTGAATGGCTACACCTTC
>TRBV24-1|TRBD1|once|TRBJ1-5
CATSDSDRKPGPQHF
TGTGCCACCAGTGATTCGGACAGGAAGCCTGGGCCCCAGCATTTT
>TRBV5-5|NA|NA|TRBJ2-5
CASSRDTETQYF
TGTGCCAGCAGCCGGGACACGGAGACCCAGTACTTC
>TRBV5-1|NA|NA|TRBJ2-3
CASSSGGDPTDTQYF
TGCGCCAGCAGCTCCGGGGGCGACCCCACAGATACGCAGTATTTT
>TRBV29-1|NA|once|TRBJ1-4
CSARHRNEKLFF
TGCAGCGCTCGACACCGTAATGAAAAACTGTTTTTT
>TRBV6-5|NA|NA|TRBJ1-3
CASSSSTVSGNTIYF
TGTGCCAGCAGTTCCTCAACGGTCTCTGGAAACACCATATATTTT
>TRBV28|NA|NA|TRBJ2-1
CASSLGTAGEQFF
TGTGCCAGCAGTTTAGGAACAGCCGGTGAGCAGTTCTTC
>TRBV27|NA|NA|TRBJ2-7
CASSSYYEQYF
TGTGCCAGCAGTTCCTACTACGAGCAGTACTTC
>TRBV15|NA|NA|TRBJ2-3
CATSRDQEDTQYF
TGTGCCACCAGCAGAGATCAAGAAGATACGCAGTATTTT
>TRBV7-8|TRBD1|NA|TRBJ1-5
CASSSQTGINQPQHF
TGTGCCAGCAGCTCTCAGACAGGGATCAATCAGCCCCAGCATTTT
>TRBV9|TRBD1|NA|TRBJ1-5
CASSAGQGDQPQHF
TGTGCCAGCAGCGCCGGACAGGGCGATCAGCCCCAGCATTTT
>TRBV30|NA|NA|TRBJ1-6
CAWSGGGFPLHF
TGTGCCTGGAGTGGTGGGGGGTTTCCCCTCCACTTT
>TRBV9|TRBD2|NA|TRBJ2-3
CASSVGGLVVDTQYF
TGTGCCAGCAGCGTAGGGGGACTAGTGGTAGATACGCAGTATTTT
>TRBV11-2|TRBD2|NA|TRBJ2-1
CASSLVSGLRQATEQFF
TGTGCCAGCAGCTTAGTATCGGGACTAAGGCAAGCAACGGAGCAGTTCTTC
>TRBV7-6|NA|NA|TRBJ2-5
CASSLNTGQETQYF
TGTGCCAGCAGCTTGAATACAGGGCAAGAGACCCAGTACTTC
>TRBV6-2/TRBV6-3|TRBD1|NA|TRBJ1-4
CASSYRDSSEKLFF
TGTGCCAGCAGTTACCGGGACAGCTCAGAAAAACTGTTTTTT
>TRBV27|NA|NA|TRBJ2-2
CASRVRVMIGELFF
TGTGCCAGCAGGGTCAGGGTAATGATCGGGGAGCTGTTTTTT
>TRBV3-1/TRBV3-2|NA|NA|TRBJ2-1
CASSSGAYAPNEQFF
TGTGCCAGCAGCTCCGGGGCCTACGCCCCTAATGAGCAGTTCTTC
>TRBV12-3/TRBV12-4|NA|NA|TRBJ1-2
CASSLEYRNGYTF
TGTGCCAGCAGTTTAGAATACCGCAATGGCTACACCTTC
>TRBV7-9|NA|NA|TRBJ2-3
CASSFDTSNTPDTQYF
TGTGCCAGCAGCTTCGACACCTCAAATACCCCAGATACGCAGTATTTT
>TRBV7-2|TRBD1|NA|TRBJ2-1
CASSRPGTGWRDNEQFF
TGTGCCAGCAGCAGACCCGGGACAGGGTGGCGTGACAATGAGCAGTTCTTC